This entry concerns a single T cell receptor (beta chain). Antigen: not known. The sample is drawn from a study of cytomegalovirus exposure and HLA in healthy donors. In the study overall: The Caucasian-associated ancestry cluster contained more than 75% of the approximately 430 genotyped donors.

V shed 3 bases and J shed 8 bases, with 28 bases lying between them. The V gene's germline CDR1 is MRHNA and CDR2 SNTAGT. The CDR3 contains 19 residues. Primers: 60 Vbeta forward and 13 Jbeta reverse. Libraries were prepared by immunoSEQ multiplex PCR; TCRdb keeps only in-frame clonotypes and omits some of them. This sample has about 120,000 clones, with approximately 68% found just once. Study-wide results and limits: Associated with cytomegalovirus, according to the listing, were approximately 160 TCR beta chains.

The gene calls are TRBV6-4 and TRBJ1-4; no clear D gene. Sequenced material: PBMCs. This receptor was taken from a man aged 25-40 years in good health and CMV-seropositive. CDR3 coding DNA: TGTGCCAGCAGTGATCGGGCTCTTAGTGATAGCCGGGATAGGGAAAAACTGTTTTTT. It translates to CASSDRALSDSRDREKLFF.